The entry that follows covers one TCR beta chain sequence. These data belong to a study of technical replicates of blood from a handful of donors. Assay: immunoSEQ multiplex PCR; the TCRdb copy retains only in-frame clones and omits some. Among nearly 70,000 clones listed, around 91% were seen once. The germline V and J ends were trimmed by 0 bases and 3 bases, with 18 bases remaining between them. This CDR3 has 18 amino acids. Germline assignment: CDR1 SGHRS and CDR2 YFSETQ. The chain has TRBV5-1 and TRBJ1-4, with D perhaps matching TRBD1 (6 bases). Specimen: T cells isolated from PBMCs. This clonotype was sampled from a human donor in good health. The CDR3 spells CASSLADFAGVSNEKLFF. CDR3 sequence (DNA): TGCGCCAGCAGCTTGGCCGATTTCGCAGGGGTATCTAATGAAAAACTGTTTTTT.